This TCR beta chain was obtained from a study of blood T cell repertoires in COVID-19. The wider study: Nucleic acid was either cDNA or gDNA, and it came from T cells, B-cell-depleted T cells, or PBMCs.

Original data processing: Researchers report that nucleated cell counts were estimated from reference gene primer amplification. Sequenced by immunoSEQ multiplex PCR; TCRdb stores in-frame clones only, minus some. From that table come the V and J calls and clone size; the DNA was used to work out D and trimming. The sample carries some 140,000 clones, roughly 79% recorded once. Germline values: CDR1 DFQATT, CDR2 SNEGSKA (reference sequence). This CDR3 spans 14 amino acids. Trimming stripped 3 bases from V and 0 bases from J, with 9 bases between. V is TRBV20-1 and J is TRBJ2-1, with D possibly matching TRBD2 (5 bases). The source of this sequence is an elderly man with acute or convalescent COVID-19. Sequenced material: peripheral blood. The CDR3 DNA is TGCAGTGCTAGTATGGGGAGCTCCTACAATGAGCAGTTCTTC. Its protein is CSASMGSSYNEQFF.